This TCR beta chain appears in the sequencing data of a study of T-cell memory formation after mild COVID-19. TCRdb redid the calling of the 5' RACE reads with MiXCR, one entry per CDR3 protein. The sample lists about 210,000 distinct CDR3 sequences, over 9.5% seen once, with approximately 2.8% in the top ten. Germline CDR1 and CDR2: KGHDR and SFDVKD. V lost 3 bases and J lost 0, with 11 bases in between. CDR3 size: 16 residues. The sample holds a few counts of this clonotype. The V call is TRBV24-1, the J call TRBJ2-1; TRBD1 or TRBD2 may be the D gene (5 bases each). This sequence originates from a man younger than 35 who had mild COVID-19 (a few samples of this study predate the infection). Cell type and time point are not known. The sample taken for sequencing was PBMCs or a T cell subset sorted from them (not recorded which). The CDR3 sequence: CATSDTRGASYNEQFF. As DNA, the CDR3 is TGTGCCACCAGTGATACTAGGGGTGCCTCCTACAATGAGCAGTTCTTC.